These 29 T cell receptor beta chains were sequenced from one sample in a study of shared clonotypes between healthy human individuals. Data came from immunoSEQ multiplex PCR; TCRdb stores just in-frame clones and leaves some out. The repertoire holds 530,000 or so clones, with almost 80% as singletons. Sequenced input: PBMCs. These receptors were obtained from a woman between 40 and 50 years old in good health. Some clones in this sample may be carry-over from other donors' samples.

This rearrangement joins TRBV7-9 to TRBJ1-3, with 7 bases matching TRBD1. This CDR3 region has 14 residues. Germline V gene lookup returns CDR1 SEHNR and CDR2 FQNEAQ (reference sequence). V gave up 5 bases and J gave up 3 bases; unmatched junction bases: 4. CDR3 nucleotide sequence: TGTGCCAGCAGCCCAGGGGGGCTTGGAAACACCATATATTTT. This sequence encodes CASSPGGLGNTIYF.

CDR3 coding DNA: TGTGCCAGCTCCCGACAGGGGGGTAATGAAAAACTGTTTTTT. It specifies CASSRQGGNEKLFF. The V call is TRBV28, the J call TRBJ1-4; 9 bases fit TRBD1. This CDR3 is 14 amino acids long. The V gene's germline CDR1 is MDHEN and CDR2 SYDVKM. J gave up 4 bases and V 8 bases, and 5 bases lay outside the gene matches.

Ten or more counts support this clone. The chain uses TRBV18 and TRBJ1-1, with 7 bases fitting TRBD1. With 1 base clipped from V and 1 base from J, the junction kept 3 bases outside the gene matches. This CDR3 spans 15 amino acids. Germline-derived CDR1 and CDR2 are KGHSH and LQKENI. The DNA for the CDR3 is TGTGCCAGCTCACCACGACAGGGAGGGAACACTGAAGCTTTCTTT. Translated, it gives CASSPRQGGNTEAFF.

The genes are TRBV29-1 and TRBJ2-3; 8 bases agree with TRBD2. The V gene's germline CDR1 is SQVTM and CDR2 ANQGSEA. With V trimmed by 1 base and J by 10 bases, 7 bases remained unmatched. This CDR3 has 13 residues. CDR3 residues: CSVEGIAGTAQYF. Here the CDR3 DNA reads TGCAGCGTTGAAGGGATAGCGGGGACTGCGCAGTATTTT.

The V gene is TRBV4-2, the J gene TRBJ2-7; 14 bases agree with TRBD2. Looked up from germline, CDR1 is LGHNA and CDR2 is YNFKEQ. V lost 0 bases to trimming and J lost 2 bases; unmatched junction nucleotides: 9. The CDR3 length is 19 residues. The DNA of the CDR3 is TGTGCCAGCAGCCAAGATGGGGGGACTAGCGGGAGTCGACCCTACGAGCAGTACTTC. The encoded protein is CASSQDGGTSGSRPYEQYF.

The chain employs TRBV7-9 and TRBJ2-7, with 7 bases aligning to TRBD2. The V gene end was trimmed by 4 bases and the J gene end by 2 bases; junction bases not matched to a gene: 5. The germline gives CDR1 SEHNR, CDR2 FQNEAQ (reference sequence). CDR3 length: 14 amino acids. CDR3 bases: TGTGCCAGCAGCTACCCGGGGGGTACCTACGAGCAGTACTTC. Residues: CASSYPGGTYEQYF.

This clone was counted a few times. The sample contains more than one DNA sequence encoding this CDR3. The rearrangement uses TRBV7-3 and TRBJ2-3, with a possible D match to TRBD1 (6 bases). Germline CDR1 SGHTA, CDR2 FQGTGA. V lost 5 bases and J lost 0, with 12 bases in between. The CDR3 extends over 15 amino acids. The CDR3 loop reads CASSPSGTSTDTQYF. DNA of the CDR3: TGTGCCAGCAGCCCCTCGGGGACAAGCACAGATACGCAGTATTTT.

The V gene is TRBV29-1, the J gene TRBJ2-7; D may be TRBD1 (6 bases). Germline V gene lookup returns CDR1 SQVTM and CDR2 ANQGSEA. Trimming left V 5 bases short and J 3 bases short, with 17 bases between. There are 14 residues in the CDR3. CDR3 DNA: TGCAGCGTTCTCAAGGATCAGGGGAGCTACGAGCAGTACTTC. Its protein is CSVLKDQGSYEQYF.

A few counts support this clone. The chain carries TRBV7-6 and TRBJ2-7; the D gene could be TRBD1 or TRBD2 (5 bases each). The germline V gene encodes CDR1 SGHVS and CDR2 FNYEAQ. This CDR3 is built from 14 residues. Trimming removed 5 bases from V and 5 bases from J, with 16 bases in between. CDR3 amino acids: CASSPGAEGNEQYF. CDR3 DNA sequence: TGTGCCAGCAGCCCCGGTGCTGAGGGGAACGAGCAGTACTTC.

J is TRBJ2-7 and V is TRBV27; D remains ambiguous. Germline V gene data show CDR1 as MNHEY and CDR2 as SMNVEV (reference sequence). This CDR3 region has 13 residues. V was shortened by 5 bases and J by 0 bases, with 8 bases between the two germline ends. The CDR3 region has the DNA TGTGCCAGCAGTCCCCACGACTCCTACGAGCAGTACTTC. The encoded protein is CASSPHDSYEQYF.

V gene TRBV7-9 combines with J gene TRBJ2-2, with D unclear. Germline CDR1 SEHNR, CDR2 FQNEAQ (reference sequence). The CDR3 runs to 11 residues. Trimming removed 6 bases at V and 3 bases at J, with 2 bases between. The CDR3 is CASRDTGELFF. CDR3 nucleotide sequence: TGTGCCAGCAGGGACACCGGGGAGCTGTTTTTT.

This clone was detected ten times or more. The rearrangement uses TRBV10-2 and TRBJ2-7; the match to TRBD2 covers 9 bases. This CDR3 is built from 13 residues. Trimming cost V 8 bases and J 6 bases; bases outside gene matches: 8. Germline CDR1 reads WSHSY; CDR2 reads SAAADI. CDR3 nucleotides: TGCGCCAGCCGGGCGGGAGGGCCTTTCGAGCAGTACTTC. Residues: CASRAGGPFEQYF.

The DNA of the CDR3 is TGTGCCAGTAGTTACCTTGACACCGACGGGGGCTACACCTTC. Translated, it gives CASSYLDTDGGYTF. V and J are TRBV19 and TRBJ1-2, with D uncertain. In germline, CDR1 is LNHDA, CDR2 SQIVND (reference sequence). V dropped 5 bases and J dropped 8 bases, with 18 bases sitting between them. The CDR3 has 14 residues.

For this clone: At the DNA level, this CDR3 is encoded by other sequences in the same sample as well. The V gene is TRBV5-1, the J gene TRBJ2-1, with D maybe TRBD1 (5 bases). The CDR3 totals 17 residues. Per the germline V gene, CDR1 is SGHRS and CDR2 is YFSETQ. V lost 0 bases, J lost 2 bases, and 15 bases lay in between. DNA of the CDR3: TGCGCCAGCAGCTTGGGCGTTGGCAGGGTTACCTACAATGAGCAGTTCTTC. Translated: CASSLGVGRVTYNEQFF.

The CDR3 here is CASSVSAPRADTQYF. CDR3 coding DNA: TGCGCCAGCAGCGTATCGGCCCCTCGCGCGGATACGCAGTATTTT. This chain uses TRBV5-1 with TRBJ2-3, with D unclear. The germline V gene encodes CDR1 SGHRS and CDR2 YFSETQ. This CDR3 is built from 15 residues. Trimming left V 4 bases short and J 6 bases short, with 18 bases between.

The CDR3 loop reads CASSKRTGLSGAYEQYF. In DNA form, the CDR3 reads TGCGCCAGCAGCAAGAGGACAGGACTGAGCGGGGCCTACGAGCAGTACTTC. The rearrangement links TRBV5-1 to TRBJ2-7; perhaps D is TRBD1 or TRBD2 (7 bases each). The CDR3 totals 17 residues. Deletions cut 4 bases from V and 2 bases from J, with 22 bases between. Germline lookup yields CDR1 SGHRS and CDR2 YFSETQ.

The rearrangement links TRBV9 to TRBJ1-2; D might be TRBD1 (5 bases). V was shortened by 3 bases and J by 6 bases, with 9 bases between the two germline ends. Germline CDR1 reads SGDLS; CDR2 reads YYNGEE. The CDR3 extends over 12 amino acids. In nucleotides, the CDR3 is TGTGCCAGCAGCGCCTCAGGGCATGGCTACACCTTC. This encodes CASSASGHGYTF.

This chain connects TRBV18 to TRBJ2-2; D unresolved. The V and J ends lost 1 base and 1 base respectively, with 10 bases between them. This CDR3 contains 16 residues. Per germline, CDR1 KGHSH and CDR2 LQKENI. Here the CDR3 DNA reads TGTGCCAGCTCACCACTGACTGCAGTGAACACCGGGGAGCTGTTTTTT. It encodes CASSPLTAVNTGELFF.

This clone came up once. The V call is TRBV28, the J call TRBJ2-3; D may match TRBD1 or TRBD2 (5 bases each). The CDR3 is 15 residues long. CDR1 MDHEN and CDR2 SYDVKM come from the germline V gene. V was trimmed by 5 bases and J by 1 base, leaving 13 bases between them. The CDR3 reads CASSLRDQGTDTQYF. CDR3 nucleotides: TGTGCCAGCAGTCTCCGGGACCAGGGCACAGATACGCAGTATTTT. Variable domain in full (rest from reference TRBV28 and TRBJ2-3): DVKVTQSSRYLVKRTGEKVFLECVQDMDHENMFWYRQDPGLGLRLIYFSYDVKMKEKGDIPEGYSVSREKKERFSLILESASTNQTSMYLCASSLRDQGTDTQYFGPGTRLTVL.

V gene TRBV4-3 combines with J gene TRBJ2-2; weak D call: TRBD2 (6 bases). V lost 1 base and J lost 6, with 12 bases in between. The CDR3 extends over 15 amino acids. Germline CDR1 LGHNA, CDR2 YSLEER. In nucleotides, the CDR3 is TGCGCCAGCAGCCAAGTAGGAGGGTTTGCCGGGGAGCTGTTTTTT. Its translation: CASSQVGGFAGELFF.

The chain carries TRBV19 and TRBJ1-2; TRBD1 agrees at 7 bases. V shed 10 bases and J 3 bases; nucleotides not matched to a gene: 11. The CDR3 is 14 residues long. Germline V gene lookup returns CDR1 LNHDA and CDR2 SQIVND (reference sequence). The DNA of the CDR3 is TGTGCCACCTCACAAGGGGGCGCTGACTATGGCTACACCTTC. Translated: CATSQGGADYGYTF.

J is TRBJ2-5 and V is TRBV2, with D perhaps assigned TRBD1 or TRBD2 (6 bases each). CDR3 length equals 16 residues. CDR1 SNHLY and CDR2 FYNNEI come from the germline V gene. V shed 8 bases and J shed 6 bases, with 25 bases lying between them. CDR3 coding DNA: TGTGCCAGCCAACGACGCGCAGGGGTCGGGGGAAAGACCCAGTACTTC. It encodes CASQRRAGVGGKTQYF.

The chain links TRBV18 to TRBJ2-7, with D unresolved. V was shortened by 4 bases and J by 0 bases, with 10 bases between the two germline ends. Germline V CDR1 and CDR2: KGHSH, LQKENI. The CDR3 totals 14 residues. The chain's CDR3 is CASSQRSVSYEQYF. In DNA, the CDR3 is TGTGCCAGCTCACAACGGTCCGTCTCCTACGAGCAGTACTTC.

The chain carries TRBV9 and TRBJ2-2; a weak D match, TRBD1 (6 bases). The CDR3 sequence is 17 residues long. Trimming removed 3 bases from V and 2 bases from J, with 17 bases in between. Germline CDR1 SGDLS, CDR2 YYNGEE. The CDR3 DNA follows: TGTGCCAGCAGCGCGCAACCTTTGACAGGCAACACCGGGGAGCTGTTTTTT. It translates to CASSAQPLTGNTGELFF.

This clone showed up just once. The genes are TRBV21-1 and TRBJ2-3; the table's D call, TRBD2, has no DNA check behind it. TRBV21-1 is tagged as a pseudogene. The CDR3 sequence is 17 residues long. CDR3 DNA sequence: TGTGCCAGCAGCAAAGCGTCGACTGCCCCTAGCACAGATACGCAGTATTTT. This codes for CASSKASTAPSTDTQYF.

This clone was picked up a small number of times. The CDR3 here is CASSLGTGSSSGANVLTF. As DNA, the CDR3 is TGTGCCAGCAGCTTAGGGACAGGGTCCAGCTCTGGGGCCAACGTCCTGACTTTC. The rearrangement joins TRBV7-6 to TRBJ2-6; 8 nucleotides match TRBD1. The CDR3 spans 18 residues. J lost 0 bases, V lost 1 base, and 5 bases had no gene match. The V gene's germline CDR1 is SGHVS and CDR2 FNYEAQ.

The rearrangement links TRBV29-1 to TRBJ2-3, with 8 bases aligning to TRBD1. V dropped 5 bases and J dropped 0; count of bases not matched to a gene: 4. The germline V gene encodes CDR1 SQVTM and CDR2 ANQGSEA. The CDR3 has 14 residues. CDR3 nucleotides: TGCAGCGTTCGACAGGGGCTAAGCACAGATACGCAGTATTTT. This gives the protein CSVRQGLSTDTQYF.

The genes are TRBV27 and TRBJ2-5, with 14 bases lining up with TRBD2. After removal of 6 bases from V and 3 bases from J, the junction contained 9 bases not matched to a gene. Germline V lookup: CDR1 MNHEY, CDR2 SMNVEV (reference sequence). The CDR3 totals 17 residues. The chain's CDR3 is CASSPKPGLAGEETQYF. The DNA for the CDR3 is TGTGCCAGCAGCCCCAAACCGGGACTAGCGGGAGAAGAGACCCAGTACTTC.

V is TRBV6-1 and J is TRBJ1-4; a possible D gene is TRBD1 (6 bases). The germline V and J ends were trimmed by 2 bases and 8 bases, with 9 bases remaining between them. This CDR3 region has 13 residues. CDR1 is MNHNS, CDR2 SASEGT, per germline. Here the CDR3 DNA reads TGTGCCAGCAGTGAACCTAGGGGGGAAAAACTGTTTTTT. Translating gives CASSEPRGEKLFF.